The source of this TCR beta chain is a study of CD8 T cells in ankylosing spondylitis. Findings of the study overall: For ankylosing spondylitis blood, a TCR beta motif of roughly 8 highly homologous variants appeared characteristic.

The CDR3 extends over 13 amino acids. Libraries for TCR beta were made by quantitative 5'-RACE with molecular barcodes. TCRdb reprocessed the 5' RACE reads via MiXCR and lists one record per CDR3 protein. The sample has roughly 490,000 distinct CDR3 sequences, about 5.4% seen once. This clonotype appeared a single time. Antigen unknown. The clonotype originates from a male donor with ankylosing spondylitis. This chain links TRBV12-1 with TRBJ2-1; the D call in the table, TRBD1, was not verified against the DNA. TRBV12-1 is classified as a pseudogene. The sequenced sample was blood, either unsorted or a sorted T cell fraction (not recorded which). The CDR3 sequence: CASGPGRRYEQFF. CDR3 coding DNA: TGTGCCAGCGGCCCGGGGCGCCGCTACGAGCAGTTCTTC.